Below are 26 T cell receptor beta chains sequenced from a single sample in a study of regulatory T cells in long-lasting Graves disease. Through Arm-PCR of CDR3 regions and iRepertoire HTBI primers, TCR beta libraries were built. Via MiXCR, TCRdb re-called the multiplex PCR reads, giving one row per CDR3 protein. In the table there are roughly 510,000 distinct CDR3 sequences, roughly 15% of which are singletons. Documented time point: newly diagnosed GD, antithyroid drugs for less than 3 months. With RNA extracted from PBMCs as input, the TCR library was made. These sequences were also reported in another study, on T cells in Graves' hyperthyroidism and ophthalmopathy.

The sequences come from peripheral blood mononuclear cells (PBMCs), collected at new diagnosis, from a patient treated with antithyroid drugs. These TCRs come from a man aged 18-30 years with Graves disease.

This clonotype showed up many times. DNA for the CDR3: TGTGCCAGCAGCCAAGGCCCCGAGGCTAACTATGGCTACACCTTC. Translated: CASSQGPEANYGYTF. The chain employs TRBV3-1 and TRBJ1-2; unclear D gene. The CDR3 loop spans 15 amino acids. Germline CDR1 and CDR2: LGHDT and YNNKEL (reference sequence). V was cut by 1 base and J by 0 bases, with 9 bases left in between.

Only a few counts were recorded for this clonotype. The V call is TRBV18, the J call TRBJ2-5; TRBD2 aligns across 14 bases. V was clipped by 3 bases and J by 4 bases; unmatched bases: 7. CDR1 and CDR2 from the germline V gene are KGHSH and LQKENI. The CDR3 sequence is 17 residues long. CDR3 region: CASSPGLAGGGRETQYF. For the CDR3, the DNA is TGTGCCAGCTCACCCGGACTAGCGGGAGGAGGTAGAGAGACCCAGTACTTC.

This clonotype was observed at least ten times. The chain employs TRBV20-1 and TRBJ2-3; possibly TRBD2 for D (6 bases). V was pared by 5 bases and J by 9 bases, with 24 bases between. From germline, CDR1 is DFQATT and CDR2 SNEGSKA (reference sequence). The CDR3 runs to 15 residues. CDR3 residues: CSASIRASVRDTQYF. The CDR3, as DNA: TGCAGTGCTTCGATACGAGCTAGCGTTCGGGACACGCAGTATTTT.

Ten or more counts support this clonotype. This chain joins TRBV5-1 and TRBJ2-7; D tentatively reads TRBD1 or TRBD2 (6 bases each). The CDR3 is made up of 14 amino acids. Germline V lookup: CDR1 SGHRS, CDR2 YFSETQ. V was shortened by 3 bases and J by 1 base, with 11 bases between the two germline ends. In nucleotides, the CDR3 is TGCGCCAGCAGCTGGGGGGCTCAATCCTACGAGCAGTACTTC. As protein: CASSWGAQSYEQYF.

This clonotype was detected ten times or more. The CDR3, as DNA: TGTGCCAGCAGTTACGACAGGGGGGGTTACAATGAGCAGTTCTTC. This encodes CASSYDRGGYNEQFF. The chain recombines TRBV12-3 or TRBV12-4 with TRBJ2-1, with 9 bases matching TRBD1. The CDR3 contains 15 residues. V trimming: 4 bases; J trimming: 4 bases; junction bases outside the gene matches: 5.

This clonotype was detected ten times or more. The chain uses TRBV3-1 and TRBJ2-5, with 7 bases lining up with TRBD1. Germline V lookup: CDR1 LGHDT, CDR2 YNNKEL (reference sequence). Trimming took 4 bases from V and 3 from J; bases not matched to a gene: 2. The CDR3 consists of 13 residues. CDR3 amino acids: CASSRQGKETQYF. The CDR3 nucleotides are TGTGCCAGCAGCCGACAGGGAAAAGAGACCCAGTACTTC.

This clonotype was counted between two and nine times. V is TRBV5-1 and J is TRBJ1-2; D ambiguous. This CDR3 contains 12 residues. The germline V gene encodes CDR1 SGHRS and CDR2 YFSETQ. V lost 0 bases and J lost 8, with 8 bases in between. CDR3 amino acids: CASSLDEGGYTF. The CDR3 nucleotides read TGCGCCAGCAGCTTGGATGAGGGAGGCTACACCTTC.

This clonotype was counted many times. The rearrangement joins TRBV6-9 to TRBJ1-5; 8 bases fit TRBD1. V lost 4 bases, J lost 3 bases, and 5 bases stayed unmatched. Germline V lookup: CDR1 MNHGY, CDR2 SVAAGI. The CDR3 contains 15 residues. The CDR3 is CASSWDRTFNQPQHF. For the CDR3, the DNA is TGTGCCAGCAGTTGGGACAGGACATTCAATCAGCCCCAGCATTTT.

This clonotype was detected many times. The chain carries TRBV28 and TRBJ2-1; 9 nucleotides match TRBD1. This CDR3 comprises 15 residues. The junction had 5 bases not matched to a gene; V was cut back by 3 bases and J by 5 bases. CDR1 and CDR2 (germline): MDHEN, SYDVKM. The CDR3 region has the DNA TGTGCCAGCAGTTTCATCGGGACAGGGAACAATGAGCAGTTCTTC. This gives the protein CASSFIGTGNNEQFF.

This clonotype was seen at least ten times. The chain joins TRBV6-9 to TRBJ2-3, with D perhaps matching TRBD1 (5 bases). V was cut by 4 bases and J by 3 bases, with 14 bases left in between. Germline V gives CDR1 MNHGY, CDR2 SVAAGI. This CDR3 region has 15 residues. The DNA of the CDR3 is TGTGCCAGCAGTTGGCAATTCAGGGATACAGATACGCAGTATTTT. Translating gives CASSWQFRDTDTQYF.

CDR3 DNA sequence: TGTGCCAGCACCTATAAATATCAGGGGGGGGTAGACTACAATGAGCAGTTCTTC. Its translation is CASTYKYQGGVDYNEQFF. The gene calls are TRBV6-1 and TRBJ2-1; D could derive from TRBD1 or TRBD2 (7 bases each). Germline CDR1 is MNHNS and CDR2 is SASEGT. Trimming took off 7 bases at V and 3 bases at J, with 25 bases between the two ends. This CDR3 region has 18 residues.

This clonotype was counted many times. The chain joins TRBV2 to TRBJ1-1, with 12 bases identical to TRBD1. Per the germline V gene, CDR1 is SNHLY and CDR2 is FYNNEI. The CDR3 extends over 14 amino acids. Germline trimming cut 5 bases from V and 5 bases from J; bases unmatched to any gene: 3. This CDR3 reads CASSRDRGLTEAFF. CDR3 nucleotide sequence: TGTGCCAGCAGTAGGGACAGGGGGCTTACTGAAGCTTTCTTT.

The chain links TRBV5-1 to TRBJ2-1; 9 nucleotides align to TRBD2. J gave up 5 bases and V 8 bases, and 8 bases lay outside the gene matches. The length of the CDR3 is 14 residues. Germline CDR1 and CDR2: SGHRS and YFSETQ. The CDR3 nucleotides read TGCGCCAGGAGCGATCCTAGCGGGAACAATGAGCAGTTCTTC. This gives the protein CARSDPSGNNEQFF.

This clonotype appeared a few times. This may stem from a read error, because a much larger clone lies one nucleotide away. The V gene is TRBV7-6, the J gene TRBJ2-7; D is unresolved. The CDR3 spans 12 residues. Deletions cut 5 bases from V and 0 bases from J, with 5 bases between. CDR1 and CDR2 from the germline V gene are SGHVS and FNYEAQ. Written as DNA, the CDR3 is TGTGCCAGCAGCATCAACTCCTACGAGCAGTACTTC. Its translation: CASSINSYEQYF.

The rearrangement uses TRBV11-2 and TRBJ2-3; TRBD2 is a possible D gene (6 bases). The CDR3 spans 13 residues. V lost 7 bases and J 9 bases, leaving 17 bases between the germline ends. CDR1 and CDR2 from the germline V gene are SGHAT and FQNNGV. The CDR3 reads CASTSLDGGTQYF. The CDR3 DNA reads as TGTGCCAGCACATCCCTGGATGGGGGGACGCAGTATTTT.

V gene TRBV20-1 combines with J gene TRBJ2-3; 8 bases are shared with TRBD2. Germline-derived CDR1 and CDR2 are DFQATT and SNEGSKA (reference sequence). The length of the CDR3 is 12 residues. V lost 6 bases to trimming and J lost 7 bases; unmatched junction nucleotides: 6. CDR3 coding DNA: TGCAGTGCCGGGAGGGCCGTGAATACGCAGTATTTT. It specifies CSAGRAVNTQYF.

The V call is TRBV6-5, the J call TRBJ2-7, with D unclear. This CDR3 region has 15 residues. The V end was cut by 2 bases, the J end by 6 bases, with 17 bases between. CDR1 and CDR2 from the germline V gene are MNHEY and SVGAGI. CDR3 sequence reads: CASSYSWTARGEQYF. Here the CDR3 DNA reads TGTGCCAGCAGTTACAGCTGGACCGCGCGAGGCGAGCAGTACTTC.

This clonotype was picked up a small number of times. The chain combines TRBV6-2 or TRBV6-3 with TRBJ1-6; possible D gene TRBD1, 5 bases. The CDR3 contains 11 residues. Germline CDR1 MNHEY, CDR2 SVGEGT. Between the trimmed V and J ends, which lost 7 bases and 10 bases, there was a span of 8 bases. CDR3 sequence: CASIEGSPLHF. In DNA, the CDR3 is TGTGCCAGCATAGAGGGGTCACCCCTCCACTTT.

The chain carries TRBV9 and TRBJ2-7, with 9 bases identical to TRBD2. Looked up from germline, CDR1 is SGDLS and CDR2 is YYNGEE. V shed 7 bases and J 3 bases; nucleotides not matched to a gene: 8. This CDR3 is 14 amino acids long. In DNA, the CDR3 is TGTGCCAGCTATCCTAGCGGGATACTCTACGAGCAGTACTTC. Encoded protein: CASYPSGILYEQYF.

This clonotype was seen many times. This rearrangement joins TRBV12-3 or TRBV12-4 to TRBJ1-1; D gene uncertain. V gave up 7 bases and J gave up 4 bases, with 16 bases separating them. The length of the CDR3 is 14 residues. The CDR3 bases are TGTGCCAGCATCTTAGGGCCGGTGGGCACTGAAGCTTTCTTT. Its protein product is CASILGPVGTEAFF.

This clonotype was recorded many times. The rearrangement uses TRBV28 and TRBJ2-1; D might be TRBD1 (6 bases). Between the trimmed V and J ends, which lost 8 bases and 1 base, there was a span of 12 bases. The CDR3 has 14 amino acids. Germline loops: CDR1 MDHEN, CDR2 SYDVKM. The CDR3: CASGIGGSYNEQFF. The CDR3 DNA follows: TGTGCCAGCGGCATAGGGGGTTCCTACAATGAGCAGTTCTTC.

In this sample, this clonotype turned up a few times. The CDR3 protein is CASSSHDQTSDRGPLNTDTQYF. In nucleotides, the CDR3 is TGTGCCAGCAGTTCTCATGATCAAACCTCGGACAGGGGGCCCCTGAACACAGATACGCAGTATTTT. J is TRBJ2-3 and V is TRBV6-2 or TRBV6-3, with 11 bases matching TRBD1. Germline CDR1 and CDR2: MNHEY and SVGEGT. V shed 4 bases and J 2 bases; nucleotides not matched to a gene: 23. CDR3 length equals 22 residues.

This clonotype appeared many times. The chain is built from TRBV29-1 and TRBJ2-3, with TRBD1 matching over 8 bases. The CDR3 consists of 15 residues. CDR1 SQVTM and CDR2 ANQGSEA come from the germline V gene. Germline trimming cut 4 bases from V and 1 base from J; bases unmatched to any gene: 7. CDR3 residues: CSVGTGYGGTDTQYF. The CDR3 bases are TGCAGCGTTGGGACAGGGTATGGGGGCACAGATACGCAGTATTTT.

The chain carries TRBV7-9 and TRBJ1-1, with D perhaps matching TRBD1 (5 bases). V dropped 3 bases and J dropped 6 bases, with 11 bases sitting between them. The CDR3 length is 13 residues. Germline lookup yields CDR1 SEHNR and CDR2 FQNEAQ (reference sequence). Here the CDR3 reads CASSLVQAAEAFF. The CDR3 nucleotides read TGTGCCAGCAGCTTGGTACAGGCTGCTGAAGCTTTCTTT.

The DNA for the CDR3 is TGTGCCAGCAGCTTAGAAACAGGACGAGCCTATGGCTACACCTTC. It is translated as CASSLETGRAYGYTF. The chain is built from TRBV7-9 and TRBJ1-2, with D possibly TRBD1 on 5 matching bases. CDR3 length equals 15 residues. Germline loops: CDR1 SEHNR, CDR2 FQNEAQ (reference sequence). Trimming took off 1 base at V and 4 bases at J, with 13 bases between the two ends.

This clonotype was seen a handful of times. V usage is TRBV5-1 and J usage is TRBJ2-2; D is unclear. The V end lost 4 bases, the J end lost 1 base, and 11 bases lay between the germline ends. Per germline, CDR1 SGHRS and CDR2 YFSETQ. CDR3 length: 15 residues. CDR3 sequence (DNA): TGCGCCAGCAGCCTTCGACACGAGAACACCGGGGAGCTGTTTTTT. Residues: CASSLRHENTGELFF.